This record covers a single TCR beta chain. Produced via immunoSEQ multiplex PCR; TCRdb's table is partial and in-frame only. The sample yields fewer than 250,000 clones, about 88% seen once. This specimen belongs to a study of blood T cell repertoires in COVID-19. Trimming shortened V by 5 bases and J by 6 bases, and 9 bases separated the two germline ends. Looked up from germline, CDR1 is LNHNV and CDR2 is YYDKDF (reference sequence). The CDR3 is 12 residues long. The chain is built from TRBV15 and TRBJ2-3; D remains ambiguous. Sequencing was performed on peripheral blood. The TCR was taken from a man in his 70s with acute or convalescent COVID-19. The CDR3 region is CATSLGWDTQYF. CDR3 nucleotides: TGTGCCACCAGCCTCGGGTGGGATACGCAGTATTTT.